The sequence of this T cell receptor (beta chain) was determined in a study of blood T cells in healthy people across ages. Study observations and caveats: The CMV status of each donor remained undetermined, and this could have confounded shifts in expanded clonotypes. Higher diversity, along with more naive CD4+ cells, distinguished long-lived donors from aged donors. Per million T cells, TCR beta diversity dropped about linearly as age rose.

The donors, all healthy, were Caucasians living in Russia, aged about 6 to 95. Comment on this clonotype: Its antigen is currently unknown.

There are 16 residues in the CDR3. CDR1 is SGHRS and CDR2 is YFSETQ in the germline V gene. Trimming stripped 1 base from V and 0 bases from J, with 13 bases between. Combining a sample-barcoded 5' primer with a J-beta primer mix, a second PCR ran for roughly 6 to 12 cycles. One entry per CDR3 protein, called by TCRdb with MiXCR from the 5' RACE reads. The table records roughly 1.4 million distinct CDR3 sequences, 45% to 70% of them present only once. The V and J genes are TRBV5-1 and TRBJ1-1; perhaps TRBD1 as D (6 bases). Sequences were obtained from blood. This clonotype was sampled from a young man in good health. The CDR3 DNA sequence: TGCGCCAGCAGCTTGCAGGGGTATGGAATGAACACTGAAGCTTTCTTT. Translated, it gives CASSLQGYGMNTEAFF.